The rows below give T cell receptor beta chains drawn from one sample of a study of chemoradiotherapy in HPV16-positive cancers. Produced via immunoSEQ multiplex PCR; TCRdb's table is partial and in-frame only. The data contain over 4,000 clones, around two thirds of them seen just once; the ten biggest clones take up over 7.5%. The source material was tumor tissue, sampled from a patient who underwent chemoradiotherapy. The receptor set was obtained from a human donor with HPV-associated anogenital cancer. Each CDR3 is given with its conserved first and last residue. Each record gives: J gene, D gene, CDR3 length, clone size, V gene, CDR3 DNA, CDR3 protein. D genes are given only for firm matches. A clone size is listed for some rows: how often the clone was seen (once, few, many), or a class if it is expanded.

TRBJ2-1 TRBD2 15 NA TRBV7-2 TGTGCCAGCAGCAGAGAAGCGGGAGGGCCGAATGAGCAGTTCTTC CASSREAGGPNEQFF
TRBJ2-7 TRBD1 16 NA TRBV7-9 TGTGCCAGCAGCAAACCTCAGACAGGGGGCTGGTACGAGCAGTACTTC CASSKPQTGGWYEQYF
TRBJ2-1 TRBD2 16 NA TRBV6-1 TGTGCCAGCAGTGACCAGAGGACTAGCAAGTGGAGTGAGCAGTTCTTC CASSDQRTSKWSEQFF
TRBJ1-4 NA 14 NA TRBV7-9 TGTGCCAGCGCAGGGTCGACAAGAAATGAAAAACTGTTTTTT CASAGSTRNEKLFF
TRBJ2-1 NA 12 NA TRBV6-5 TGTGCCAGCAAGTCCAGCTACAATGAGCAGTTCTTC CASKSSYNEQFF
TRBJ2-7 NA 13 NA TRBV27 TGTGCCAGCAGCTTAGGGGGGCACTACGAGCAGTACTTC CASSLGGHYEQYF
TRBJ2-7 TRBD2 16 NA TRBV6-6 TGTGCCAGCAGTTACACAACTAGCGGGAGGGCGGGCGAGCAGTACTTC CASSYTTSGRAGEQYF
TRBJ2-4 TRBD2 19 NA TRBV9 TGTGCCAGCAGCGTAGTAGTCGGCGGGGGGAGATTAGCCAAAAACATTCAGTACTTC CASSVVVGGGRLAKNIQYF
TRBJ1-6 NA 15 few TRBV15 TGTGCCACCAGCAGAGATCTGCAGGGCAATTCACCCCTCCACTTT CATSRDLQGNSPLHF
TRBJ2-1 NA 14 NA TRBV11-2 TGTGCCAGCAGCTTAACGGGGTCCTACAATGAGCAGTTCTTC CASSLTGSYNEQFF
TRBJ1-5 NA 14 NA TRBV19 TGTGCCAGTAGTATAAGGGCAGGGGATCAGCCCCAGCATTTT CASSIRAGDQPQHF
TRBJ2-1 TRBD2 15 NA TRBV6-6 TGTGCCAGCAGCCGATTATGGGGGGGCTACAATGAGCAGTTCTTC CASSRLWGGYNEQFF
TRBJ2-7 TRBD1 11 NA TRBV2 TGTGCCAAGGGACAGGAAGACGAGCAGTACTTC CAKGQEDEQYF
TRBJ2-1 NA 13 NA TRBV6-4 TGTGCCAGCAGCGGGGACGAACGTAATGAGCAGTTCTTC CASSGDERNEQFF
TRBJ1-4 TRBD1 15 once TRBV7-9 TGTGCCAGCAGCTTCCAGGGGACAGGAAATGAAAAACTGTTTTTT CASSFQGTGNEKLFF
TRBJ2-7 TRBD2 16 few TRBV18 TGTGCCAGCTCACCACCAGGTAGCGGGAGGGCCTACGAGCAGTACTTC CASSPPGSGRAYEQYF
TRBJ2-7 NA 13 few TRBV7-9 TGTGCCAGCAGCTTACGTGGGAGCTACGAGCAGTACTTC CASSLRGSYEQYF
TRBJ2-7 TRBD2 14 NA TRBV2 TGTGCCAGCAGCTTGACTAGCCCCTCCTACGAGCAGTACTTC CASSLTSPSYEQYF
TRBJ2-1 NA 12 NA TRBV5-1 TGCGCCAGCAGCACCAGGGAATTCGAGCAGTTCTTC CASSTREFEQFF
TRBJ2-2 TRBD2 15 NA TRBV11-2 TGTGCCAGCAGCGAACGGACTAGCGGGAGCGGGGAGCTGTTTTTT CASSERTSGSGELFF
TRBJ2-3 TRBD2 16 NA TRBV29-1 TGCAGCGTTGATGGGGGACTAGCGGGAAGCACAGATACGCAGTATTTT CSVDGGLAGSTDTQYF
TRBJ1-6 NA 11 NA TRBV10-1 TGCGCCCCTCCTCGGACTTCACCCCTCCACTTT CAPPRTSPLHF
TRBJ2-3 TRBD2 16 NA TRBV18 TGTGCCAGCTCGCCGACTAGCGGGAGAAAGTCGAATACGCAGTATTTT CASSPTSGRKSNTQYF
TRBJ1-1 TRBD1 15 NA TRBV6-1 TGTGCCAGCAGTGACACCGGGACAGGGGGGACTGAAGCTTTCTTT CASSDTGTGGTEAFF
TRBJ1-2 NA 13 NA TRBV7-8 TGTGCCAGCAGCTTAGTTGAGAGCTTCGGCTACACCTTC CASSLVESFGYTF
TRBJ2-5 TRBD2 16 once TRBV12-5 TGTGCTAGTGGCATAACTAGCGGAGGGGGGCCAGAGACCCAGTACTTC CASGITSGGGPETQYF
TRBJ2-5 TRBD2 15 once TRBV28 TGTGCCAGCAATGGGAGCGGGAGGGCCAGAGAGACCCAGTACTTC CASNGSGRARETQYF
TRBJ2-1 NA 18 NA TRBV7-6 TGTGCCAGCAGCTCAACCCTAGAGGGGCTGCGGAAATACAATGAGCAGTTCTTC CASSSTLEGLRKYNEQFF
TRBJ2-7 NA 15 NA TRBV27 TGTGCCAGCAGTGAACCCGGGACATTTTTCTACGAGCAGTACTTC CASSEPGTFFYEQYF
TRBJ2-3 NA 13 NA TRBV28 TGTGCCAGCACCCCGGTGGGGGAACATACGCAGTATTTT CASTPVGEHTQYF
TRBJ2-1 NA 16 NA TRBV7-9 TGTGCCAGCAGCTCCCGTGGGGGGGCCTGGAGGGTAGAGCAGTTCTTC CASSSRGGAWRVEQFF
TRBJ1-2 NA 14 NA TRBV13 TGTGCCAGCAGCTCATACGCCCTGTACTATGGCTACACCTTC CASSSYALYYGYTF
TRBJ1-1 NA 14 NA TRBV30 TGTGCCTGGAGTGTACGGGGGCGGGGCACTGAAGCTTTCTTT CAWSVRGRGTEAFF
TRBJ2-7 NA 16 NA TRBV5-1 TGCGCCAGCAGCTTGGGGGATCCTTGGGGTACGTACGAGCAGTACTTC CASSLGDPWGTYEQYF
TRBJ2-7 TRBD1 15 NA TRBV27 TGTGCCAGCAGCCTCCGGGACAGGGTGTTCGACGAGCAGTACTTC CASSLRDRVFDEQYF
TRBJ1-1 NA 20 large TRBV28 TGTGCCAGCAGTTTATGCACAGCGCAGATCGAGTGTTTTGTGAACACTGAAGCTTTCTTT CASSLCTAQIECFVNTEAFF
TRBJ2-6 NA 16 NA TRBV28 TGTGCCAGCAGTTTAGGGACCTCTTCTGGGGCCAACGTCCTGACTTTC CASSLGTSSGANVLTF
TRBJ2-2 NA 15 NA TRBV11-3 TGTGCCACCCTAAACAAGGGGGCGAACACCGGGGAGCTGTTTTTT CATLNKGANTGELFF
TRBJ1-1 NA 13 once TRBV5-5 TGTGCCAGCAGCTTTCAGGGAGGGACTGAAGCTTTCTTT CASSFQGGTEAFF
TRBJ1-5 TRBD1 14 NA TRBV7-8 TGTGCCAGCAGCTTAGGACAGGGGGGGGAGCCCCAGCATTTT CASSLGQGGEPQHF
TRBJ2-5 NA 13 few TRBV6-1 TGTGCCAGCAACCTTAAGGGGGATCAGACCCAGTACTTC CASNLKGDQTQYF
TRBJ1-2 NA 12 NA TRBV29-1 TGCAGCGTTCGGCGGCAGAACTATGGCTACACCTTC CSVRRQNYGYTF
TRBJ2-7 TRBD1 13 NA TRBV6-1 TGTGCCAGGAGCCGGGACAGGGGGGACGAGCAGTACTTC CARSRDRGDEQYF
TRBJ2-7 NA 15 NA TRBV2 TGTGCCAGCAGGCACCGACAGTTACAATCCTACGAGCAGTACTTC CASRHRQLQSYEQYF
TRBJ2-7 TRBD2 15 few TRBV2 TGTGCCAGCAGTGATCTAGCGGGAGGGAGAGGTGAGCAGTACTTC CASSDLAGGRGEQYF
TRBJ2-1 TRBD1 16 once TRBV18 TGTGCCAGCTCACCCGGGACAGGGGGCACCTACAATGAGCAGTTCTTC CASSPGTGGTYNEQFF
TRBJ1-5 NA 14 NA TRBV28 TGTGCCAGCAGTCTTACCGCGGGGGGTCAGCCCCAGCATTTT CASSLTAGGQPQHF
TRBJ2-5 TRBD2 15 few TRBV7-3 TGTGCCAGCAGCCCCGGGACTAGCGGGAGAGAGACCCAGTACTTC CASSPGTSGRETQYF
TRBJ2-7 NA 14 NA TRBV30 TGTGCCTGGAGTGTAGGTGGCCCGACGGGCGAGCAGTACTTC CAWSVGGPTGEQYF
TRBJ2-3 NA 13 NA TRBV4-1 TGCGCCAGCAGCCAAGCTCTCTACGATACGCAGTATTTT CASSQALYDTQYF
TRBJ2-7 TRBD2 15 NA TRBV4-2 TGTGCCAGCAGCCAAGACACTAGCGGAGCCTACGAGCAGTACTTC CASSQDTSGAYEQYF
TRBJ2-7 TRBD2 14 few TRBV28 TGTGCCAGCAGTTCTAGCGGGAGAATATACGAGCAGTACTTC CASSSSGRIYEQYF
TRBJ2-3 NA 15 NA TRBV30 TGTGCCTGGAGTGGGAGCAGCCCGCTTACAGATACGCAGTATTTT CAWSGSSPLTDTQYF